Each of the 12 T cell receptor beta chains below was sequenced from the same sample in a study of vaccination and CD4 T cells after COVID-19 (dated by TCRdb to about 2022). This specimen's treatment or condition label, interpreted: roughly 11-day PBMC culture with coronavirus spike peptide pools or control peptides (ViraFEST assay). For these TCRs, the target antigens are not known. Receptor amplification or capture employed PCR. The sequencer listed for this sample is Illumina iSeq 100. At the Johns Hopkins FTIC core, DNA from the cultured CD4+ T cells underwent TCR sequencing with the Oncomine TCR Beta short-read assay. The public reads were quality trimmed at Q25 with fastp and then assembled into clones with MiXCR by TCRdb, keeping productive beta chains. Rows are combined by CDR3 protein, so each entry shows the most common genes and DNA. The sample table holds over 15,000 distinct CDR3 sequences, of which about three quarters were seen once. Approximately 18% of the sample lies in the top ten.

The source was CD4+ T cells from blood, cultured in vitro, collected after SARS-CoV-2 vaccination. The receptor set was obtained from a human donor who received a COVID-19 vaccine.

The genes are TRBV20-1 and TRBJ1-4, with TRBD1 identical over 7 bases. The CDR3 spans 14 residues. After removal of 3 bases from V and 3 bases from J, the junction contained 4 bases not matched to a gene. Germline CDR1 reads DFQATT; CDR2 reads SNEGSKA (reference sequence). The chain's CDR3 is CSASKGAANEKLFF. CDR3 in DNA: TGCAGTGCTAGCAAGGGGGCTGCTAATGAAAAACTGTTTTTT.

This clonotype has just a few counts. V gene TRBV2 combines with J gene TRBJ1-6; 8 bases match TRBD1. Germline V gives CDR1 SNHLY, CDR2 FYNNEI. The CDR3 is 15 amino acids. Trimming at V came to 5 bases and at J to 5 bases, leaving 5 bases not matched to a gene. The CDR3: CASSIRTGNNSPLHF. The CDR3 DNA reads as TGTGCCAGCAGTATCCGGACAGGGAATAATTCACCCCTCCACTTT.

The chain recombines TRBV4-1 with TRBJ2-4; D assignment may be TRBD1 or TRBD2 (7 bases each). CDR3 size: 16 residues. Looked up from germline, CDR1 is MGHRA and CDR2 is YSYEKL. Trimming shortened V by 0 bases and J by 15 bases, and 24 bases separated the two germline ends. The CDR3 sequence is CASSQDEGARGTHRYF. The CDR3 bases are TGCGCCAGCAGCCAAGATGAGGGGGCGCGGGGGACCCATCGGTACTTC.

This clonotype was recorded only once. V is TRBV20-1 and J is TRBJ1-2, with TRBD1 identical over 8 bases. Looked up from germline, CDR1 is DFQATT and CDR2 is SNEGSKA (reference sequence). CDR3 length equals 15 residues. After removal of 0 bases from V and 3 bases from J, the junction contained 6 bases not matched to a gene. Written as DNA, the CDR3 is TGCAGTGCTAGAGATCGGGACAGGTGGTACTATGGCTACACCTTC. It is translated as CSARDRDRWYYGYTF.

This clonotype was found once. This rearrangement joins TRBV20-1 to TRBJ1-2; D ambiguous. This CDR3 has 17 residues. The germline V and J ends were trimmed by 0 bases and 2 bases, with 19 bases remaining between them. Germline-derived CDR1 and CDR2 are DFQATT and SNEGSKA (reference sequence). CDR3: CSARDPPWTESNYGYTF. CDR3 DNA sequence: TGCAGTGCTAGAGATCCCCCCTGGACCGAATCGAACTATGGCTACACCTTC.

The chain employs TRBV6-1 and TRBJ1-1; TRBD1 might be the D (6 bases). The CDR3 extends over 15 amino acids. V was trimmed by 2 bases and J by 3 bases, leaving 13 bases between them. Germline V CDR1 and CDR2: MNHNS, SASEGT. The DNA for the CDR3 is TGTGCCAGCAGTGAAAGAGAGGGGGTCGACACTGAAGCTTTCTTT. Its translation: CASSEREGVDTEAFF.

The CDR3 DNA is TGTGCCAGCAGCTTACAGGAGTATGAAGCTTTCTTT. Translated, it gives CASSLQEYEAFF. The J gene is TRBJ1-1, the V gene TRBV7-9; the D is unclear. The germline V gene has CDR1 SEHNR and CDR2 FQNEAQ (reference sequence). The CDR3 is 12 residues long. V lost 2 bases and J 7 bases, leaving 8 bases between the germline ends.

This chain links TRBV5-6 with TRBJ2-7, with D uncertain. V dropped 3 bases and J dropped 5 bases, with 6 bases sitting between them. CDR1 SGHDT and CDR2 YYEEEE come from the germline V gene. The CDR3 length is 11 residues. CDR3 nucleotide sequence: TGTGCCAGCAGCTACGGCAACGAGCAGTACTTC. As protein: CASSYGNEQYF. The whole variable domain, remainder taken from reference TRBV5-6 and TRBJ2-7, is DAGVTQSPTHLIKTRGQQVTLRCSPKSGHDTVSWYQQALGQGPQFIFQYYEEEERQRGNFPDRFSGHQFPNYSSELNVNALLLGDSALYLCASSYGNEQYFGPGTRLTVT.

The V and J genes are TRBV10-3 and TRBJ2-2, with unresolved D. Germline V lookup: CDR1 ENHRY, CDR2 SYGVKD. The CDR3 covers 13 residues. Trimming stripped 3 bases from V and 9 bases from J, with 11 bases between. CDR3 DNA sequence: TGTGCCATCAGTGAAGCCAGGCGCCGGGAGCTGTTTTTT. Residues: CAISEARRRELFF.

The rearrangement uses TRBV6-1 and TRBJ2-2; the match to TRBD1 covers 10 bases. With 10 bases clipped from V and 1 base from J, the junction kept 6 bases outside the gene matches. CDR3 size: 15 residues. The germline V gene encodes CDR1 MNHNS and CDR2 SASEGT. The CDR3 nucleotides are TGTGCCATCACAGGACAGGGGGGGAACACCGGGGAGCTGTTTTTT. Protein: CAITGQGGNTGELFF.

J is TRBJ2-7 and V is TRBV19, with 9 bases fitting TRBD1. Germline lookup yields CDR1 LNHDA and CDR2 SQIVND (reference sequence). J lost 3 bases, V lost 5 bases, and 5 bases had no gene match. The CDR3 sequence is 14 residues long. The CDR3 loop reads CASSSRQGGYEQYF. The CDR3 DNA follows: TGTGCCAGTAGTTCGCGACAGGGGGGCTACGAGCAGTACTTC.

The chain recombines TRBV20-1 with TRBJ2-2, with 7 bases identical to TRBD2. Germline V lookup: CDR1 DFQATT, CDR2 SNEGSKA (reference sequence). The J segment lost 5 bases and the V segment lost 0 bases, leaving 9 bases of the junction unmatched. This CDR3 comprises 16 residues. CDR3 sequence (DNA): TGCAGTGCTAGAGATCGGGGTTGGGGGGGAACCGGGGAGCTGTTTTTT. Amino acid sequence: CSARDRGWGGTGELFF.